The source of this TCR beta chain is a study of T cell repertoires in cytomegalovirus infection. Turning to the study itself: Selection of CMV epitopes for the study included recently identified HLA-C-restricted and well-studied HLA-B-restricted ones. Public signatures in TCR beta pointed to CMV infection and matching HLA type. The study, taken as a whole, reports: HLA-C-restricted TCR beta clonotypes specific for CMV led the ex vivo response.

MiXCR, run by TCRdb on the reads, gives a single entry per CDR3 protein. The sample yields about half a million distinct CDR3 sequences, roughly a third seen once. The length of the CDR3 is 13 residues. Germline CDR1 MGHRA, CDR2 YSYEKL. V gave up 0 bases and J gave up 4 bases, with 6 bases separating them. Notes on this clonotype: Its antigen remains unidentified.

The chain employs TRBV4-1 and TRBJ1-2; unclear D gene. This material consisted of cultured PBMCs, taken from culture after CMV antigen stimulation. The source is a human donor in good health (CMV status not recorded). Some clones in this sample may be carry-over from other donors' samples. The CDR3 protein is CASSQDQGYGYTF. CDR3 nucleotides: TGCGCCAGCAGCCAAGATCAAGGCTATGGCTACACCTTC.